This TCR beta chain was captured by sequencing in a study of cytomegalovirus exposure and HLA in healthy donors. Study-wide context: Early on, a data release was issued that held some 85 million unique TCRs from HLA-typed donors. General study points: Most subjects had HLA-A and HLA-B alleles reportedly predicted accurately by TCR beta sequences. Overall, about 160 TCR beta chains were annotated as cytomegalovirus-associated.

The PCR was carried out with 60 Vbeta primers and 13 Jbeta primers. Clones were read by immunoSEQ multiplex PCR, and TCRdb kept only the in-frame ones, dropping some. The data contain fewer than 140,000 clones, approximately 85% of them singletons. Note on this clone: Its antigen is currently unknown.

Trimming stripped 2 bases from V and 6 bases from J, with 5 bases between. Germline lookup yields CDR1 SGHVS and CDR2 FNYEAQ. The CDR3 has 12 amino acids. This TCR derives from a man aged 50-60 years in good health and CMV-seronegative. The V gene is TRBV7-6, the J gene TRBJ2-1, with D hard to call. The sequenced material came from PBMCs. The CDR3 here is CASSLPSNEQFF. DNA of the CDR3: TGTGCCAGCAGCTTACCTTCCAATGAGCAGTTCTTC.